Below, 9 T cell receptor beta chains from the same sample are listed, as sequenced in a study of PD-1 blockade in mismatch repair-deficient tumors. TCRdb's table, derived via immunoSEQ multiplex PCR, lists solely in-frame clones and lacks some. Of tens of thousands of clones in the sample, roughly 80% were seen once. Source: peripheral blood, taken 44 weeks after starting pembrolizumab. The receptors originated from an adult with mismatch repair-deficient cancer.

This clone was counted once. J is TRBJ2-1 and V is TRBV4-2, with 7 bases aligning to TRBD2. The CDR3 runs 15 residues. The germline gives CDR1 LGHNA, CDR2 YNFKEQ. The J segment lost 4 bases and the V segment lost 4 bases, leaving 7 bases of the junction unmatched. In DNA, the CDR3 is TGTGCCAGCAGCCCATCTAGCGGCACTTACAATGAGCAGTTCTTC. It specifies CASSPSSGTYNEQFF.

The chain has TRBV4-2 and TRBJ2-1; 14 positions agree with TRBD2. Trimming cost V 1 base and J 12 bases; bases outside gene matches: 8. The CDR3 length is 16 residues. CDR1 is LGHNA, CDR2 YNFKEQ, per germline. This CDR3 is CASSQAVGTSGRGQFF. The CDR3 DNA is TGTGCCAGCAGCCAAGCAGTCGGGACTAGCGGGAGAGGGCAGTTCTTC.

V gene TRBV7-3 combines with J gene TRBJ2-5; unclear D gene. Germline V gene data show CDR1 as SGHTA and CDR2 as FQGTGA. The V end lost 3 bases, the J end lost 1 base, and 9 bases lay between the germline ends. CDR3 length: 14 amino acids. CDR3 region: CASSFNPTQETQYF. DNA of the CDR3: TGTGCCAGCAGCTTTAATCCGACCCAAGAGACCCAGTACTTC.

The chain joins TRBV29-1 to TRBJ2-1, with TRBD2 as a possible D gene (5 bases). Germline CDR1 SQVTM, CDR2 ANQGSEA. This CDR3 is 16 amino acids long. V lost 4 bases and J 4 bases, leaving 20 bases between the germline ends. Here the CDR3 DNA reads TGCAGCGTTGGGCTGAGCGGTACGGGCTCATACAATGAGCAGTTCTTC. Translating gives CSVGLSGTGSYNEQFF.

In nucleotides, the CDR3 is TGTGCCTGGAGTGTACTAAAAGGGAGCACTGAAGCTTTCTTT. Translation: CAWSVLKGSTEAFF. The chain has TRBV30 and TRBJ1-1; D is unclear. Trimming left V 0 bases short and J 4 bases short, with 12 bases between. This CDR3 has 14 residues. From germline, CDR1 is GTSNPN and CDR2 SVGIG (reference sequence).

The CDR3 sequence: CASSIPGGLSDTQYF. In DNA, the CDR3 is TGTGCCAGTAGTATCCCGGGAGGTTTGTCGGATACGCAGTATTTT. This chain links TRBV19 with TRBJ2-3, with TRBD2 matching 7 bases. CDR3 size: 15 residues. The germline gives CDR1 LNHDA, CDR2 SQIVND (reference sequence). V lost 3 bases and J lost 6; bases outside the gene matches: 9.

Only one count was recorded for this clone. This chain joins TRBV5-8 and TRBJ2-1; TRBD2 matches 7 bases. Germline V gene data show CDR1 as SGHTS and CDR2 as YDEGEE. The CDR3 consists of 16 residues. The trim removed 4 bases at V and 5 bases at J, leaving 12 bases unmatched. This chain's CDR3 is CASSRLKASGHNEQFF. For the CDR3, the DNA is TGTGCCAGCAGCCGGCTTAAGGCTAGCGGTCACAATGAGCAGTTCTTC.

The rearrangement links TRBV7-6 to TRBJ2-1; D call uncertain. CDR3 size: 14 residues. Trimming left V 2 bases short and J 1 base short, with 6 bases between. Germline CDR1 is SGHVS and CDR2 is FNYEAQ. This CDR3 reads CASSLLGSYNEQFF. The CDR3 DNA reads as TGTGCCAGCAGCTTACTGGGGTCCTACAATGAGCAGTTCTTC. Variable domain in full (rest from reference TRBV7-6 and TRBJ2-1): GAGVSQSPRYKVTKRGQDVALRCDPISGHVSLYWYRQALGQGPEFLTYFNYEAQQDKSGLPNDRFSAERPEGSISTLTIQRTEQRDSAMYRCASSLLGSYNEQFFGPGTRLTVL.

The V and J genes are TRBV10-3 and TRBJ2-3; TRBD2 matches at 9 bases. The CDR3 spans 16 residues. V trimming: 5 bases; J trimming: 3 bases; junction bases outside the gene matches: 9. Per the germline V gene, CDR1 is ENHRY and CDR2 is SYGVKD. In DNA form, the CDR3 reads TGTGCCATCAGTCCCCGGCTAGCGGGATTGACAGATACGCAGTATTTT. Residues: CAISPRLAGLTDTQYF.